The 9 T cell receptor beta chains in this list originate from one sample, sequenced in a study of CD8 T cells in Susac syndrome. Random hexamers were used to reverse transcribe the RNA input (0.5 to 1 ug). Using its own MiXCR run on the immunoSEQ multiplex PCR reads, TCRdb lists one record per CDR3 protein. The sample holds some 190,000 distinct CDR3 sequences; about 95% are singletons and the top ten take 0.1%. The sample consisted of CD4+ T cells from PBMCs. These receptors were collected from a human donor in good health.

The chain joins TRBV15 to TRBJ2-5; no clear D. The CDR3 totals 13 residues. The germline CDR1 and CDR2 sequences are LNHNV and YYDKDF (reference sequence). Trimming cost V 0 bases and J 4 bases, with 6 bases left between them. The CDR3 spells CATSRDPLETQYF. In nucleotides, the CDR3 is TGTGCCACCAGCAGAGATCCCCTAGAGACCCAGTACTTC.

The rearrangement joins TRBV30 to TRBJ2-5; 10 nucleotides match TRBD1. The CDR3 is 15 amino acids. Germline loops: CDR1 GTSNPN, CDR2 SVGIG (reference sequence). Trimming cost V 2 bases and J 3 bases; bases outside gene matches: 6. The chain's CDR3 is CAWSPPGQGKETQYF. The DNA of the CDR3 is TGTGCCTGGAGTCCCCCGGGACAGGGGAAAGAGACCCAGTACTTC.

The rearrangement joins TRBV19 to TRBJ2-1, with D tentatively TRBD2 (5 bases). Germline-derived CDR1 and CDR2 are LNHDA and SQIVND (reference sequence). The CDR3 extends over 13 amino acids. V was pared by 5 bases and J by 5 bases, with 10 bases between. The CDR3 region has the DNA TGTGCCAGTAGTCGCGGGCGTAACAATGAGCAGTTCTTC. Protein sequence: CASSRGRNNEQFF.

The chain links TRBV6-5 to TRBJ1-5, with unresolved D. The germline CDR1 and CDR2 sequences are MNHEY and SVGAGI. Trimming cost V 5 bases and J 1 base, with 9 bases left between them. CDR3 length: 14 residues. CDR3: CASSPRLSNQPQHF. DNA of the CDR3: TGTGCCAGCAGTCCGCGGTTAAGCAATCAGCCCCAGCATTTT.

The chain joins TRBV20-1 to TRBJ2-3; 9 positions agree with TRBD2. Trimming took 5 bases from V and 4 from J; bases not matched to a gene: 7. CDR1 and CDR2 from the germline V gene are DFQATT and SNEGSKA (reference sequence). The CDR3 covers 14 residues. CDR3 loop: CSAPVGTSPDTQYF. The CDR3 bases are TGCAGTGCTCCTGTGGGGACTAGCCCAGATACGCAGTATTTT.

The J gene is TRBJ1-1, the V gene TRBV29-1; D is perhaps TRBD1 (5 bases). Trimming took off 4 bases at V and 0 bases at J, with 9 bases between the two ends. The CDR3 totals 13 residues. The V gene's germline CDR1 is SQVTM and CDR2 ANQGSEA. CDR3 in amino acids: CSVGTGVNTEAFF. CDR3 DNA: TGCAGCGTTGGTACAGGCGTGAACACTGAAGCTTTCTTT.

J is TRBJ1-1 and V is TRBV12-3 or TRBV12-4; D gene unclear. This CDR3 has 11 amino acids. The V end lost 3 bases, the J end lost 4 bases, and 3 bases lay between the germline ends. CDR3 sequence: CASSLATEAFF. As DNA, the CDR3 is TGTGCCAGCAGTTTGGCCACTGAAGCTTTCTTT.

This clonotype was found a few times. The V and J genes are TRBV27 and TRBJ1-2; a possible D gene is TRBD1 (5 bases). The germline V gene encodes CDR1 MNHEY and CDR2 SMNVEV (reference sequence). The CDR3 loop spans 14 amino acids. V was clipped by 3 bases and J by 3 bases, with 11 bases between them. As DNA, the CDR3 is TGTGCCAGCAGTTTGCAGGGTGGTGACTATGGCTACACCTTC. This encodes CASSLQGGDYGYTF.

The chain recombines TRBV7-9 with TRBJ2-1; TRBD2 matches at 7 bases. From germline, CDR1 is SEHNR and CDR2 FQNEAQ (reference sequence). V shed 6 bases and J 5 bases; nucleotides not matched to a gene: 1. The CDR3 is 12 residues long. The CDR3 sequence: CASSLADNEQFF. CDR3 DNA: TGTGCCAGCAGTCTAGCGGACAATGAGCAGTTCTTC.